This T cell receptor beta chain comes out of a study of T cells in Graves' hyperthyroidism and ophthalmopathy. Findings and limits, study-wide: Ophthalmopathy prediction by the model preceded onset by a median about 6 months.

The investigators amplified TCR beta CDR3 regions from RNA transcripts. TCR CDR3 underwent first-round RT-PCR with the HTBI primer set. TCRdb called the multiplex PCR reads again in MiXCR, with one record for every CDR3 protein. The table has 500,000 to 600,000 distinct CDR3 sequences, just under 20% seen once. Per germline, CDR1 MDHEN and CDR2 SYDVKM. The length of the CDR3 is 20 residues. The V segment lost 5 bases and the J segment 1 base; nucleotides outside the gene matches: 19. Ten or more counts support this clonotype. Its antigen is unknown. Input material: blood. The receptor was isolated from a man aged 35-49 years with Graves' ophthalmopathy. The chain carries TRBV28 and TRBJ2-3; 9 bases line up with TRBD2. In DNA, the CDR3 is TGTGCCAGCAGTACCTCCCCGGGGGGAGTAGCGGGAGTAGGCACAGATACGCAGTATTTT. It specifies CASSTSPGGVAGVGTDTQYF.